This note documents a single TCR beta chain sequence. Its antigen is unidentified. This sample was included in a study of vaccination and CD4 T cells after COVID-19. From germline, CDR1 is GTSNPN and CDR2 SVGIG (reference sequence). The junction had 12 bases not matched to a gene; V was cut back by 3 bases and J by 0 bases. This CDR3 region has 17 residues. Cultured CD4+ T-cell DNA underwent Oncomine TCR Beta short-read sequencing. TCRdb ran MiXCR on the PCR reads and lists one entry per CDR3 protein. The sample yields 7,500 to 10,000 distinct CDR3 sequences, approximately 58% seen once. As for treatment: roughly 10-day PBMC culture with coronavirus spike peptide pools or control peptides (ViraFEST assay). ViraFEST used peptide pools to expand antigen-specific T cells, then sequenced TCRs.

V gene TRBV30 combines with J gene TRBJ1-1, with 8 nucleotides matching TRBD1. This TCR was recovered from a human donor with COVID-19. This material consisted of cultured CD4+ T cells from blood, taken after SARS-CoV-2 vaccination. For the CDR3, the DNA is TGTGCCTGGAGGTTCCAGGGGGCGAGGGACATGAACACTGAAGCTTTCTTT. Protein: CAWRFQGARDMNTEAFF.